Each of the 11 T cell receptor beta chains below was sequenced from the same sample in a study of blood T cell repertoires in COVID-19 (TCRdb year 2020). Libraries were prepared through the immunoSEQ multiplex PCR assay. TCRdb limited this immuneACCESS table to in-frame rearrangements with V and J called. A share of clones is missing; checked studies link under half to unresolved V genes, and the rest is unexplained. This sample lists about 300,000 clones; about 87% were detected once. Jointly, the top ten make up 6.9% of the sample. The source material was peripheral blood. Receptors originate from a woman aged 25 to 39 who had recovered from COVID-19.

The rearrangement joins TRBV7-9 to TRBJ1-2; 11 bases are a match to TRBD1. The length of the CDR3 is 17 residues. Germline CDR1 SEHNR, CDR2 FQNEAQ (reference sequence). Unmatched junction bases numbered 8, after V lost 1 base and J lost 4 bases. The CDR3 sequence is CASSLEGQGVQIYGYTF. The CDR3 DNA follows: TGTGCCAGCAGCTTAGAGGGACAGGGGGTACAGATCTATGGCTACACCTTC.

V gene TRBV6-6 combines with J gene TRBJ1-2; tentative D call: TRBD1 (6 bases). Germline assignment: CDR1 MNHNY and CDR2 SVGAGI (reference sequence). This CDR3 region has 13 residues. Trimming pared 6 bases from V and 2 bases from J, leaving 10 bases between. The CDR3 loop is CASRRTANYGYTF. DNA of the CDR3: TGTGCCAGCAGGAGGACAGCGAACTATGGCTACACCTTC.

Remarks on this clone: Additional DNA sequences in this sample encode the identical CDR3. The rearrangement joins TRBV3-1 (or the pseudogene TRBV3-2) to TRBJ1-6, with 9 bases matching TRBD1. V gave up 4 bases and J gave up 7 bases; unmatched junction bases: 2. The CDR3 has 14 residues. Germline V gene data show CDR1 as LGHDT and CDR2 as YNNKEL (reference sequence). CDR3 loop: CASSPTGGNSPLHF. The DNA of the CDR3 is TGTGCCAGCAGCCCGACAGGGGGAAATTCACCCCTCCACTTT.

The chain is built from TRBV28 and TRBJ2-4, with TRBD1 matching 8 bases. This CDR3 is 13 amino acids long. With 2 bases clipped from V and 16 bases from J, the junction kept 10 bases outside the gene matches. Per germline, CDR1 MDHEN and CDR2 SYDVKM. The CDR3 sequence: CASSLPPGQGQYF. The CDR3 nucleotides are TGTGCCAGCAGTTTACCCCCCGGACAGGGTCAATACTTC.

V is TRBV7-6 and J is TRBJ1-2; TRBD1 agrees at 7 bases. V was clipped by 5 bases and J by 4 bases; unmatched bases: 10. Germline V gene data show CDR1 as SGHVS and CDR2 as FNYEAQ. The CDR3 totals 15 residues. The CDR3 bases are TGTGCCAGCAGCGACGCGACAGGGTCTCTCTATGGCTACACCTTC. It translates to CASSDATGSLYGYTF.

The chain uses TRBV13 and TRBJ2-5, with 12 bases identical to TRBD1. Germline V gives CDR1 PRHDT, CDR2 FYEKMQ (reference sequence). This CDR3 is 16 amino acids long. V lost 5 bases, J lost 5 bases, and 9 bases stayed unmatched. The chain's CDR3 is CASSSYRDRGRETQYF. CDR3 coding DNA: TGTGCCAGCAGCAGCTACCGGGACAGGGGGCGGGAGACCCAGTACTTC.

V gene TRBV6-2 or TRBV6-3 combines with J gene TRBJ1-2, with 9 positions matching TRBD1. Germline assignment: CDR1 MNHEY and CDR2 SVGEGT. This CDR3 contains 13 residues. The junction had 6 bases not matched to a gene; V was cut back by 5 bases and J by 8 bases. The DNA for the CDR3 is TGTGCCAGCAGTGTCGGGACAGGGAGCGGCTACACCTTC. It is translated as CASSVGTGSGYTF.

The genes are TRBV19 and TRBJ1-4; the D gene is possibly TRBD1 (6 bases). Germline assignment: CDR1 LNHDA and CDR2 SQIVND (reference sequence). Deletions cut 6 bases from V and 5 bases from J, with 16 bases between. The CDR3 consists of 15 residues. The CDR3, as DNA: TGTGCCAGTAGCAAAGAGGACAGAAAAAATGAAAAACTGTTTTTT. Protein sequence: CASSKEDRKNEKLFF.

This rearrangement joins TRBV3-1 (or the pseudogene TRBV3-2) to TRBJ2-5; the D gene is possibly TRBD2 (7 bases). Trimming stripped 0 bases from V and 4 bases from J, with 24 bases between. The CDR3 is 19 amino acids. Germline V gives CDR1 LGHDT, CDR2 YNNKEL (reference sequence). The CDR3 DNA follows: TGTGCCAGCAGCCAAGATCTTCGTGGGGGGGGCGTCTTATCAGAGACCCAGTACTTC. It yields the protein CASSQDLRGGGVLSETQYF.

This chain's CDR3 is CASSSDRVNEKLFF. CDR3 nucleotides: TGTGCCAGCAGCTCCGACAGGGTGAATGAAAAACTGTTTTTT. This rearrangement joins TRBV7-8 to TRBJ1-4; 7 positions agree with TRBD1. V was clipped by 4 bases and J by 5 bases; unmatched bases: 4. CDR1 and CDR2 (germline): SGHVS, FQNEAQ. The CDR3 consists of 14 residues. The whole variable domain, filled in from reference TRBV7-8 and TRBJ1-4, reads GAGVSQSPRYKVAKRGQDVALRCDPISGHVSLFWYQQALGQGPEFLTYFQNEAQLDKSGLPSDRFFAERPEGSVSTLKIQRTQQEDSAVYLCASSSDRVNEKLFFGSGTQLSVL.

The chain is built from TRBV5-6 and TRBJ2-1; TRBD1 is a possible D gene (6 bases). V lost 0 bases and J 3 bases, leaving 10 bases between the germline ends. The length of the CDR3 is 15 residues. Looked up from germline, CDR1 is SGHDT and CDR2 is YYEEEE. The CDR3 DNA is TGTGCCAGCAGCTTGGGTGCAGGGGTCTACAATGAGCAGTTCTTC. Its protein product is CASSLGAGVYNEQFF.